This T cell receptor (beta chain) originates from a study of blood T cell repertoires in COVID-19. As originally analysed: Quantification of nucleated cells was approximated via reference gene primer amplification. Clones were sequenced by immunoSEQ multiplex PCR, and TCRdb holds only the in-frame ones, with some missing. V and J calls plus clone size are reproduced from that table; the DNA served to infer D and trimming. The sample holds about 60,000 clones; less than 85% are singletons and the top ten take roughly 9.7%. Looked up from germline, CDR1 is LGHNA and CDR2 is YSLEER. V was trimmed by 0 bases and J by 4 bases, leaving 15 bases between them. The length of the CDR3 is 16 residues.

The sample comprised peripheral blood. This chain connects TRBV4-3 to TRBJ1-2; D is perhaps TRBD1 (5 bases). This clonotype was obtained from a human donor in a cohort sampled during active COVID-19. The CDR3 region is CASSQDMGGDLYGYTF. The DNA of the CDR3 is TGCGCCAGCAGCCAAGATATGGGGGGGGACCTCTATGGCTACACCTTC.